This TCR delta chain was identified during a study of gamma-delta chains in newborns, infants, children. Study information: Microbial exposure reportedly drives polyclonal innate γδ T cell expansion after birth.

The table lists this clone with a few counts. TCRdb made new clone calls on the reads using CATT. The sample consists of fewer than 2,000 delta-chain clones, 8.3% of them appearing once. The TCR sequence derives from a child who was a newborn, infant or young child, either healthy, febrile or measles-vaccinated (not recorded which). Input material: blood.

CDR3 residues: CACVTGGYTDKLIF. CDR3 sequence (DNA): TGTGCCTGTGTTACTGGGGGTTACACCGATAAACTCATCTTT. The rearrangement uses TRDV2 and TRDJ1, with 8 bases identical to TRDD3. Germline-derived CDR1 and CDR2 are GEAIGNYY and EKD. The CDR3 is 14 residues long. V lost 5 bases and J lost 0; bases outside the gene matches: 4.